This T cell receptor beta chain was recovered during a study of immune evolution from preneoplasia to lung adenocarcinoma. This clone was detected a few times. Its antigen remains unknown. Looked up from germline, CDR1 is MDHEN and CDR2 is SYDVKM. The CDR3 is 23 amino acids. The germline V and J ends were trimmed by 1 base and 10 bases, with 42 bases remaining between them. Resections took place in Japan or China from 2014 to 2017. TCRdb's copy holds only in-frame clones and misses some; the assay was immunoSEQ multiplex PCR. The data contain approximately 4,200 clones, around 90% of them seen just once; the ten biggest clones take up around 3.1%. Overall study findings and caveats: Later-stage lesions appeared to have more T cells, more diversity, less clonality.

V and J are TRBV28 and TRBJ2-3; D could derive from TRBD1 or TRBD2 (5 bases each). The receptor was derived from a person aged 50-59 years with lung adenocarcinoma. The sequenced material came from FFPE invasive lung adenocarcinoma tissue. CDR3 residues: CASSLFTPKGYGTQTPTPRPQYF. The CDR3 nucleotides are TGTGCCAGCAGTTTATTTACCCCTAAGGGATACGGGACCCAAACCCCCACGCCTCGACCGCAGTATTTT.